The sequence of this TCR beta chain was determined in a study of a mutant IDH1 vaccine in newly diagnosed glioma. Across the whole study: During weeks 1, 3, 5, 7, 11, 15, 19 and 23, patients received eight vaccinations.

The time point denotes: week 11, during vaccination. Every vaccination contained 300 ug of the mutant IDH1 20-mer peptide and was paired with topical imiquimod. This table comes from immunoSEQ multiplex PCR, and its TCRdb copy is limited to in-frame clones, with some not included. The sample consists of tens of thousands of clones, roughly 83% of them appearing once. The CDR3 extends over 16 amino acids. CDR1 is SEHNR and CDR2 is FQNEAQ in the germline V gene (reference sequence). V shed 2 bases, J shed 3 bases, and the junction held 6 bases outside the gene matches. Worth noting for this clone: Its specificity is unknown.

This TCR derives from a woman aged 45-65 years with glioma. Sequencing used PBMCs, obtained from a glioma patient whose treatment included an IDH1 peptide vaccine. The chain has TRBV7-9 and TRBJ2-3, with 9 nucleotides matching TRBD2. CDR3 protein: CASSLFGGGATDTQYF. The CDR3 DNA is TGTGCCAGCAGCTTATTCGGCGGGGGGGCAACAGATACGCAGTATTTT.